The 25 T cell receptor beta chains presented below share a single source sample, sequenced in a study of CD8 T cells in Susac syndrome. cDNA came from 0.5 to 1 ug RNA primed by random hexamers. Each CDR3 protein is one row after TCRdb ran MiXCR on the immunoSEQ multiplex PCR reads. The table records 200,000 to 250,000 distinct CDR3 sequences, over 90% of them present only once. The specimen was CD4+ T cells from PBMCs. These receptors were obtained from a human donor with Susac syndrome.

The V call is TRBV27, the J call TRBJ1-2, with a possible D match to TRBD1 (6 bases). Trimming removed 5 bases at V and 5 bases at J, with 21 bases between. This CDR3 is 16 amino acids long. Germline CDR1 and CDR2: MNHEY and SMNVEV (reference sequence). CDR3 amino acids: CASSENEGVLLYGYTF. CDR3 nucleotide sequence: TGTGCCAGCAGTGAAAATGAGGGGGTCCTCCTTTATGGCTACACCTTC.

V is TRBV7-9 and J is TRBJ1-2; D may be TRBD1 (5 bases). Germline CDR1 and CDR2: SEHNR and FQNEAQ (reference sequence). CDR3 size: 14 residues. The V end lost 1 base, the J end lost 8 bases, and 14 bases lay between the germline ends. CDR3 amino acids: CASSLVPGTFGYTF. CDR3 DNA: TGTGCCAGCAGCTTAGTCCCCGGGACTTTCGGCTACACCTTC.

The rearrangement links TRBV7-2 to TRBJ2-4; tentative D call: TRBD1 (6 bases). Looked up from germline, CDR1 is SGHTA and CDR2 is FQGNSA. Trimming removed 1 base at V and 1 base at J, with 11 bases between. The CDR3 loop spans 16 amino acids. Written as DNA, the CDR3 is TGTGCCAGCAGCTTAGATACAGGGTTGGCCAAAAACATTCAGTACTTC. Encoded protein: CASSLDTGLAKNIQYF.

The chain uses TRBV28 and TRBJ1-5; D is perhaps TRBD1 (6 bases). Per the germline V gene, CDR1 is MDHEN and CDR2 is SYDVKM. The CDR3 is 12 residues long. V was clipped by 4 bases and J by 6 bases, with 7 bases between them. Here the CDR3 DNA reads TGTGCCAGCAGTTCAGGGGCTCAGCCCCAGCATTTT. This codes for CASSSGAQPQHF.

The chain links TRBV9 to TRBJ2-7; D is possibly TRBD2 (5 bases). The germline CDR1 and CDR2 sequences are SGDLS and YYNGEE. The CDR3 runs 14 residues. The ends were cut back, 4 bases at V and 0 bases at J, with 11 bases in the middle. The CDR3: CASSPHGISYEQYF. Written as DNA, the CDR3 is TGTGCCAGCAGCCCCCACGGGATCTCCTACGAGCAGTACTTC.

The rearrangement links TRBV12-3 or TRBV12-4 to TRBJ1-6, with TRBD1 as a possible D gene (5 bases). Between the trimmed V and J ends, which lost 6 bases and 10 bases, there was a span of 13 bases. The CDR3 has 13 residues. CDR3 DNA: TGTGCCAGCAGCCCTGGGCGGGACTCACCCCTCCACTTT. This codes for CASSPGRDSPLHF.

The rearrangement joins TRBV27 to TRBJ2-7; possible D gene TRBD1, 6 bases. V was trimmed by 4 bases and J by 3 bases, leaving 13 bases between them. CDR1 and CDR2 from the germline V gene are MNHEY and SMNVEV (reference sequence). The CDR3 length is 14 residues. CDR3 sequence reads: CASSSTGTSYEQYF. In nucleotides, the CDR3 is TGTGCCAGCAGTTCGACCGGGACAAGCTACGAGCAGTACTTC.

The chain has TRBV5-1 and TRBJ2-3, with 8 bases lining up with TRBD2. This CDR3 comprises 14 residues. With 2 bases clipped from V and 11 bases from J, the junction kept 10 bases outside the gene matches. Germline CDR1 reads SGHRS; CDR2 reads YFSETQ. In nucleotides, the CDR3 is TGCGCCAGCAGCTTCGGTCGGCTAGCGGGCTTGCAGTATTTT. Amino acids: CASSFGRLAGLQYF.

The chain is built from TRBV20-1 and TRBJ1-5; possible D gene TRBD1, 6 bases. CDR3 length equals 14 residues. V was clipped by 3 bases and J by 7 bases, with 16 bases between them. The germline V gene has CDR1 DFQATT and CDR2 SNEGSKA (reference sequence). In DNA, the CDR3 is TGCAGTGCTAGTGGGCAGGGGAAGGACCAGCCCCAGCATTTT. This encodes CSASGQGKDQPQHF.

The rearrangement uses TRBV20-1 and TRBJ1-1; D uncertain. Trimming cost V 6 bases and J 8 bases, with 10 bases left between them. The V gene's germline CDR1 is DFQATT and CDR2 SNEGSKA (reference sequence). The CDR3 runs 10 residues. CDR3 in amino acids: CSAREWEAFF. The CDR3 nucleotides read TGCAGTGCCCGGGAATGGGAAGCTTTCTTT.

J is TRBJ2-5 and V is TRBV30, with D tentatively TRBD2 (7 bases). The CDR3 spans 13 residues. Trimming shortened V by 2 bases and J by 4 bases, and 11 bases separated the two germline ends. CDR1 and CDR2 from the germline V gene are GTSNPN and SVGIG (reference sequence). As DNA, the CDR3 is TGTGCCTGGAGTTGGGGGGGCGGAGAGACCCAGTACTTC. Translated: CAWSWGGGETQYF.

The chain combines TRBV5-1 with TRBJ2-7; 8 bases align to TRBD2. J lost 0 bases, V lost 4 bases, and 9 bases had no gene match. Germline V lookup: CDR1 SGHRS, CDR2 YFSETQ. CDR3 length: 16 amino acids. The CDR3 sequence: CASSPDGGALSYEQYF. CDR3 DNA sequence: TGCGCCAGCAGCCCAGACGGGGGGGCCCTCTCCTACGAGCAGTACTTC.

V gene TRBV28 combines with J gene TRBJ1-5; maybe TRBD1 (6 bases). The V and J ends lost 6 bases and 6 bases respectively, with 24 bases between them. The CDR3 runs to 17 residues. The germline V gene encodes CDR1 MDHEN and CDR2 SYDVKM. The CDR3: CASSPLDAGTTSQPQHF. CDR3 in DNA: TGTGCCAGCAGCCCACTTGATGCCGGGACAACGAGTCAGCCCCAGCATTTT.

The rearrangement links TRBV2 to TRBJ1-5, with TRBD1 identical over 7 bases. Germline-derived CDR1 and CDR2 are SNHLY and FYNNEI. This CDR3 region has 18 residues. Unmatched junction bases numbered 13, after V lost 5 bases and J lost 0 bases. CDR3: CASSYASDRSYSNQPQHF. The CDR3 DNA is TGTGCCAGCAGTTACGCCTCGGACAGGAGCTATAGCAATCAGCCCCAGCATTTT.

V is TRBV25-1 and J is TRBJ1-2, with D perhaps TRBD1 (6 bases). From germline, CDR1 is MGHDK and CDR2 SYGVNS. The CDR3 is made up of 13 amino acids. Trimming left V 8 bases short and J 9 bases short, with 19 bases between. The CDR3 bases are TGTGCCAGCTTCGGGGGGCTCGGCGCGAGCTACACCTTC. Encoded protein: CASFGGLGASYTF.

This clonotype was found once. J is TRBJ1-1 and V is TRBV3-1, with a weak D call TRBD1 (6 bases). This CDR3 has 17 amino acids. V was cut by 6 bases and J by 6 bases, with 26 bases left in between. Germline V gene sequence: CDR1 LGHDT, CDR2 YNNKEL (reference sequence). For the CDR3, the DNA is TGTGCCAGCAGACCTCCAAGGGGGGCAGGGGAGGTGGCTGAAGCTTTCTTT. It codes for CASRPPRGAGEVAEAFF.

The chain combines TRBV12-3 or TRBV12-4 with TRBJ1-5; perhaps TRBD1 as D (6 bases). V lost 6 bases to trimming and J lost 3 bases, with 18 bases between them. This CDR3 contains 16 residues. The CDR3 here is CASSLRADSPNQPQHF. The CDR3 nucleotides are TGTGCCAGCAGCCTACGGGCGGACAGTCCCAATCAGCCCCAGCATTTT.

The chain recombines TRBV27 with TRBJ1-5; D gene ambiguous. CDR1 and CDR2 (germline): MNHEY, SMNVEV (reference sequence). The CDR3 sequence is 15 residues long. The V gene lost 5 bases and the J gene lost 5 bases, with 16 bases spanning the gap. CDR3 amino acids: CASSLTRTVHQPQHF. The CDR3 DNA sequence: TGTGCCAGCAGTCTCACTCGGACCGTGCATCAGCCCCAGCATTTT.

The chain employs TRBV28 and TRBJ2-4; D is uncertain. Looked up from germline, CDR1 is MDHEN and CDR2 is SYDVKM. The CDR3 length is 16 residues. The V end lost 3 bases, the J end lost 0 bases, and 12 bases lay between the germline ends. This CDR3 is CASSLAGTLAKNIQYF. CDR3 sequence (DNA): TGTGCCAGCAGTTTGGCAGGAACACTAGCCAAAAACATTCAGTACTTC.

This clonotype was detected once. The CDR3 DNA is TGTGCCATCAGTGAGGGGGGCGTCTCCTACAATGAGCAGTTCTTC. Its protein is CAISEGGVSYNEQFF. The chain couples TRBV10-3 to TRBJ2-1, with D perhaps TRBD1 (6 bases). The CDR3 extends over 15 amino acids. Germline assignment: CDR1 ENHRY and CDR2 SYGVKD. V dropped 2 bases and J dropped 0 bases, with 8 bases sitting between them.

The J gene is TRBJ2-7, the V gene TRBV10-3; D possibly corresponds to TRBD1 (6 bases). The CDR3 length is 13 residues. Germline-derived CDR1 and CDR2 are ENHRY and SYGVKD. Between the trimmed V and J ends, which lost 6 bases and 4 bases, there was a span of 13 bases. The CDR3 region has the DNA TGTGCCATCAGACAGGGCATCTCGTACGAGCAGTACTTC. Translated, it gives CAIRQGISYEQYF.

This chain joins TRBV4-1 and TRBJ2-3; D may match TRBD1 or TRBD2 (5 bases each). This CDR3 spans 16 amino acids. Trimming stripped 0 bases from V and 4 bases from J, with 14 bases between. Germline V gene data show CDR1 as MGHRA and CDR2 as YSYEKL. The CDR3 DNA is TGCGCCAGCAGCCAAGATTATCTGGGGGTCGCAGATACGCAGTATTTT. Translated: CASSQDYLGVADTQYF.

The genes are TRBV7-2 and TRBJ1-1; D remains unclear. V shed 5 bases and J shed 0 bases, with 7 bases lying between them. The CDR3 runs to 13 residues. CDR1 is SGHTA, CDR2 FQGNSA, per germline. As DNA, the CDR3 is TGTGCCAGCAGCCGAAGGGTGAACACTGAAGCTTTCTTT. This codes for CASSRRVNTEAFF.

The genes are TRBV19 and TRBJ1-1; the match to TRBD1 covers 8 bases. Germline CDR1 is LNHDA and CDR2 is SQIVND (reference sequence). J gave up 7 bases and V 10 bases, and 8 bases lay outside the gene matches. The CDR3 has 12 residues. The CDR3 protein is CATTGVSGEAFF. In nucleotides, the CDR3 is TGTGCCACGACAGGGGTTTCGGGTGAAGCTTTCTTT.

As DNA, the CDR3 is TGTGCCAGCAGCTGGGAAGAGACCCAGTACTTC. Protein product: CASSWEETQYF. The V gene is TRBV7-9, the J gene TRBJ2-5, with D hard to call. CDR1 and CDR2 from the germline V gene are SEHNR and FQNEAQ (reference sequence). The CDR3 is made up of 11 amino acids. Trimming stripped 4 bases from V and 3 bases from J, with 3 bases between.